A single sample gave rise to the 30 T cell receptor beta chains below, sequenced in a study of blood T cell repertoires in COVID-19. Generated by immunoSEQ multiplex PCR, the TCRdb table keeps only in-frame clones and is missing some. The data contain fewer than 400,000 clones, about nine tenths of them singletons. Sequencing was done on a sample of peripheral blood. These TCRs come from a woman in her twenties or thirties with COVID-19, enrolled during active disease.

The chain has TRBV28 and TRBJ1-5; D unresolved. Per the germline V gene, CDR1 is MDHEN and CDR2 is SYDVKM. The CDR3 has 14 residues. V was cut by 8 bases and J by 9 bases, with 20 bases left in between. CDR3 nucleotide sequence: TGTGCCAGCCGCCAGGTGAGGGCGGGAGGGCCCCAGCATTTT. It encodes CASRQVRAGGPQHF.

The chain joins TRBV2 to TRBJ2-2, with 8 bases identical to TRBD1. V trimming: 6 bases; J trimming: 0 bases; junction bases outside the gene matches: 6. The CDR3 loop spans 16 amino acids. From germline, CDR1 is SNHLY and CDR2 FYNNEI. The CDR3 DNA is TGTGCCAGCAGGGGCTACAGGGGGACGAACACCGGGGAGCTGTTTTTT. The encoded protein is CASRGYRGTNTGELFF.

The rearrangement uses TRBV5-1 and TRBJ1-4; no clear D. Looked up from germline, CDR1 is SGHRS and CDR2 is YFSETQ. Trimming pared 4 bases from V and 4 bases from J, leaving 17 bases between. The CDR3 length is 16 residues. The chain's CDR3 is CASSREGGGSNEKLFF. As DNA, the CDR3 is TGCGCCAGCAGCCGGGAGGGAGGCGGGAGTAATGAAAAACTGTTTTTT.

This chain joins TRBV14 and TRBJ1-1; D might be TRBD1 (5 bases). Germline assignment: CDR1 SGHDN and CDR2 FVKESK. This CDR3 is 13 amino acids long. Trimming shortened V by 6 bases and J by 4 bases, and 12 bases separated the two germline ends. CDR3 residues: CASSRGEVTEAFF. The CDR3, as DNA: TGTGCCAGCAGTAGGGGCGAGGTCACTGAAGCTTTCTTT.

This CDR3 reads CARSLLQGISSYEQYF. As DNA, the CDR3 is TGTGCCAGAAGCTTGTTACAGGGTATTAGCTCCTACGAGCAGTACTTC. The chain joins TRBV5-3 to TRBJ2-7; D may be TRBD1 (6 bases). TRBV5-3 qualifies as an ORF whose function is uncertain. V lost 1 base and J 0 bases, leaving 14 bases between the germline ends. The length of the CDR3 is 16 residues.

The CDR3 DNA reads TGTGCCAGCAGTTTAAAACTGCAACCGGGACAGGGGAGCTCTGGAAACACCATATATTTT. Translation gives CASSLKLQPGQGSSGNTIYF. V and J are TRBV28 and TRBJ1-3; 10 positions match TRBD1. V gave up 2 bases and J gave up 0 bases; unmatched junction bases: 13. The CDR3 sequence is 20 residues long. The germline V gene encodes CDR1 MDHEN and CDR2 SYDVKM.

The CDR3 reads CASSVGRANTEAFF. The DNA of the CDR3 is TGTGCCAGCAGCGTAGGCAGGGCAAACACTGAAGCTTTCTTT. This rearrangement joins TRBV9 to TRBJ1-1, with D maybe TRBD1 (5 bases). The CDR3 extends over 14 amino acids. Per germline, CDR1 SGDLS and CDR2 YYNGEE. V gave up 0 bases and J gave up 2 bases, with 8 bases separating them.

The chain carries TRBV11-3 and TRBJ1-1; no firm D call. The length of the CDR3 is 12 residues. CDR1 is SGHNT and CDR2 is YENEEA in the germline V gene. V dropped 10 bases and J dropped 10 bases, with 19 bases sitting between them. CDR3 loop: CANAGEDLVAFF. The CDR3 coding sequence is TGTGCCAACGCCGGAGAGGATTTAGTAGCTTTCTTT.

The J gene is TRBJ1-5, the V gene TRBV5-8; no clear D gene. The germline CDR1 and CDR2 sequences are SGHTS and YDEGEE. The CDR3 is made up of 13 amino acids. Trimming took 4 bases from V and 7 from J, leaving 12 bases between them. In DNA form, the CDR3 reads TGTGCCAGCAGCCCTACCGGGTACCAGCCCCAGCATTTT. This sequence encodes CASSPTGYQPQHF.

This rearrangement joins TRBV2 to TRBJ2-7, with D possibly being TRBD1 (6 bases). The CDR3 spans 15 residues. Germline assignment: CDR1 SNHLY and CDR2 FYNNEI. The germline V and J ends were trimmed by 6 bases and 1 base, with 16 bases remaining between them. The CDR3 coding sequence is TGTGCCAGCAGCGCAGGGGATGGGGGATCCTACGAGCAGTACTTC. This encodes CASSAGDGGSYEQYF.

The CDR3 reads CASSATGRYNEQFF. The CDR3 DNA is TGTGCCAGCAGTGCTACCGGGAGATACAATGAGCAGTTCTTC. The chain couples TRBV6-4 to TRBJ2-1; D possibly corresponds to TRBD2 (6 bases). Trimming removed 4 bases at V and 4 bases at J, with 11 bases between. Germline CDR1 MRHNA, CDR2 SNTAGT. There are 14 residues in the CDR3.

CDR3 sequence (DNA): TGTGCCAGCTCACCGGGAACTAGCGGGAAGAGTGAGCAGTTCTTC. Translated, it gives CASSPGTSGKSEQFF. The chain recombines TRBV18 with TRBJ2-1; the match to TRBD2 covers 10 bases. V shed 3 bases, J shed 9 bases, and the junction held 8 bases outside the gene matches. CDR3 length equals 15 residues. Germline values: CDR1 KGHSH, CDR2 LQKENI.

This chain links TRBV6-6 with TRBJ1-2; TRBD1 agrees at 8 bases. The CDR3 runs to 17 residues. J gave up 0 bases and V 5 bases, and 11 bases lay outside the gene matches. Germline-derived CDR1 and CDR2 are MNHNY and SVGAGI (reference sequence). The CDR3 bases are TGTGCCAGCAGTCACGGGGGACAGGCATACCCTAACTATGGCTACACCTTC. The encoded protein is CASSHGGQAYPNYGYTF.

The chain links TRBV11-2 to TRBJ2-1; 8 bases align to TRBD2. The CDR3 contains 17 residues. CDR1 is SGHAT and CDR2 is FQNNGV in the germline V gene. Trimming removed 2 bases from V and 8 bases from J; junction bases left unmatched: 14. The CDR3 reads CASSLTYTGGEWDEQFF. As DNA, the CDR3 is TGTGCCAGCAGCTTAACGTATACGGGAGGGGAATGGGATGAGCAGTTCTTC.

The rearrangement uses TRBV19 and TRBJ2-5, with 8 bases identical to TRBD1. CDR3 length equals 14 residues. The V and J ends lost 1 base and 3 bases, in that order; junction bases with no gene match: 1. In germline, CDR1 is LNHDA, CDR2 SQIVND (reference sequence). The CDR3 protein is CASSIAGGKETQYF. The CDR3 DNA is TGTGCCAGTAGTATAGCAGGGGGCAAAGAGACCCAGTACTTC.

This chain joins TRBV9 and TRBJ1-1; a possible D gene is TRBD1 (6 bases). The CDR3 runs 13 residues. Germline loops: CDR1 SGDLS, CDR2 YYNGEE. V lost 7 bases, J lost 1 base, and 11 bases lay in between. This CDR3 is CASSDRTNTEAFF. CDR3 sequence (DNA): TGTGCCAGCTCCGACAGGACGAACACTGAAGCTTTCTTT.

V is TRBV2 and J is TRBJ2-3; 8 bases line up with TRBD2. CDR1 and CDR2 (germline): SNHLY, FYNNEI. The CDR3 contains 15 residues. V was clipped by 6 bases and J by 2 bases; unmatched bases: 7. CDR3 in amino acids: CASRNLLAVTDTQYF. The CDR3, as DNA: TGTGCCAGCAGGAACCTACTAGCGGTCACAGATACGCAGTATTTT.

J is TRBJ1-2 and V is TRBV12-3 or TRBV12-4; D gene ambiguous. The CDR3 covers 13 residues. Between the trimmed V and J ends, which lost 6 bases and 9 bases, there was a span of 17 bases. CDR3 amino acids: CASSNLPGGSYTF. The CDR3 nucleotides are TGTGCCAGCAGCAATCTCCCAGGAGGAAGCTACACCTTC.

The chain uses TRBV19 and TRBJ2-2, with 13 bases fitting TRBD2. Per germline, CDR1 LNHDA and CDR2 SQIVND (reference sequence). The CDR3 consists of 15 residues. V was pared by 8 bases and J by 3 bases, with 3 bases of the junction left unmatched. This CDR3 reads CASGLAGADTGELFF. The CDR3 DNA reads as TGTGCCAGTGGACTAGCGGGAGCGGACACCGGGGAGCTGTTTTTT.

This sequence joins TRBV9 and TRBJ2-7, with 7 bases matching TRBD1. V was clipped by 0 bases and J by 6 bases; unmatched bases: 3. Germline V CDR1 and CDR2: SGDLS, YYNGEE. The CDR3 consists of 13 residues. Here the CDR3 DNA reads TGTGCCAGCAGCGTAGGACAGGGCAGCGAGCAGTACTTC. The encoded protein is CASSVGQGSEQYF.

The J gene is TRBJ1-4, the V gene TRBV3-1 (or the pseudogene TRBV3-2); TRBD1 is a possible D gene (5 bases). V lost 0 bases and J 10 bases, leaving 18 bases between the germline ends. The CDR3 spans 16 residues. Germline V gene data show CDR1 as LGHDT and CDR2 as YNNKEL (reference sequence). This CDR3 is CASSQDIGAARGKLFF. DNA of the CDR3: TGTGCCAGCAGCCAAGATATAGGGGCCGCTCGAGGAAAACTGTTTTTT.

The rearrangement links TRBV19 to TRBJ1-4; 7 bases map to TRBD1. Looked up from germline, CDR1 is LNHDA and CDR2 is SQIVND (reference sequence). V shed 3 bases, J shed 7 bases, and the junction held 11 bases outside the gene matches. The CDR3 consists of 16 residues. CDR3 protein: CASSISTGVRSEKLFF. CDR3 sequence (DNA): TGTGCCAGTAGTATCTCAACAGGGGTTCGGAGTGAAAAACTGTTTTTT.

In regard to this clone: The junction does not match germline at one end; this may be a read error. This chain uses TRBV3-1 (or the pseudogene TRBV3-2) with TRBJ1-1, with no clear D. Germline V gene sequence: CDR1 LGHDT, CDR2 YNNKEL (reference sequence). The CDR3 consists of 11 residues. The CDR3 sequence is CASSQDLVLLF. The DNA for the CDR3 is TGTGCCAGCAGCCAAGATCTGGTACTGCTCTTT.

On this clone itself: The sample contains more than one DNA sequence encoding this CDR3. V is TRBV29-1 and J is TRBJ2-7; 11 positions match TRBD2. CDR1 is SQVTM and CDR2 is ANQGSEA in the germline V gene. The CDR3 totals 14 residues. V was pared by 6 bases and J by 2 bases, with 6 bases of the junction left unmatched. CDR3: CSVLLAGVTYEQYF. In DNA, the CDR3 is TGCAGCGTACTACTAGCGGGAGTTACCTACGAGCAGTACTTC.

The J gene is TRBJ2-1, the V gene TRBV7-9; perhaps TRBD1 as D (5 bases). Germline values: CDR1 SEHNR, CDR2 FQNEAQ (reference sequence). This CDR3 spans 11 amino acids. The V and J ends lost 3 bases and 12 bases respectively, with 9 bases between them. The CDR3 nucleotides are TGTGCCAGCAGCTTCAGGGATAGGCAGTTCTTC. Residues: CASSFRDRQFF. The whole variable domain, remainder taken from reference TRBV7-9 and TRBJ2-1, is DTGVSQNPRHKITKRGQNVTFRCDPISEHNRLYWYRQTLGQGPEFLTYFQNEAQLEKSRLLSDRFSAERPKGSFSTLEIQRTEQGDSAMYLCASSFRDRQFFGPGTRLTVL.

V is TRBV12-3 or TRBV12-4 and J is TRBJ2-5; no firm D call. The V and J ends lost 3 bases and 5 bases respectively, with 7 bases between them. This CDR3 is 12 amino acids long. This CDR3 reads CASSFYRETQYF. The DNA for the CDR3 is TGTGCCAGCAGTTTCTATCGGGAGACCCAGTACTTC.

The chain joins TRBV10-3 to TRBJ2-7; TRBD1 agrees at 8 bases. The CDR3 has 14 residues. V gave up 4 bases and J gave up 3 bases; unmatched junction bases: 5. Per the germline V gene, CDR1 is ENHRY and CDR2 is SYGVKD. CDR3 nucleotides: TGTGCCATCAGTGGGGGGGACAGGAACTACGAGCAGTACTTC. Translation: CAISGGDRNYEQYF.

The chain combines TRBV19 with TRBJ2-3, with a tentative D call TRBD1 (6 bases). Germline loops: CDR1 LNHDA, CDR2 SQIVND (reference sequence). V lost 4 bases to trimming and J lost 3 bases, with 17 bases between them. This CDR3 has 16 residues. The CDR3 region is CASSTDRVLATDTQYF. CDR3 in DNA: TGTGCCAGTAGTACGGACAGAGTCCTAGCAACAGATACGCAGTATTTT.

The rearrangement links TRBV24-1 to TRBJ1-5; D gene ambiguous. The germline CDR1 and CDR2 sequences are KGHDR and SFDVKD. The CDR3 runs 13 residues. The ends were cut back, 3 bases at V and 8 bases at J, with 10 bases in the middle. This CDR3 reads CATSDSDPEPQHF. DNA of the CDR3: TGTGCCACCAGTGATAGCGACCCTGAGCCCCAGCATTTT.

The V gene is TRBV3-1 (or the pseudogene TRBV3-2), the J gene TRBJ1-6; TRBD1 aligns across 8 bases. Germline CDR1 and CDR2: LGHDT and YNNKEL (reference sequence). The junction had 6 bases not matched to a gene; V was cut back by 4 bases and J by 10 bases. The CDR3 has 14 amino acids. CDR3 loop: CASSPDRAGSPLHF. CDR3 DNA sequence: TGTGCCAGCAGCCCGGACAGGGCTGGATCACCCCTCCACTTT.